This T cell receptor (beta chain) was documented in a study of blood T cell repertoires in COVID-19 (dated by TCRdb to between 2020 and 2021). Regarding the complete study: The collaborator samples originated in the United States, Italy and Spain and spanned the acute and convalescent phases of COVID-19. The prospective study material was composed of cDNA or gDNA derived from T cells, B-cell-depleted T cells, or PBMCs. Subjects who had been exposed to COVID-19, were actively infected with it, or had recovered from it provided the deeply sampled blood TCRbeta repertoires that made up the dataset. The repertoires were released in a freely available public database intended as a resource for research on the immune response to SARS-CoV-2. Samples were obtained from the ongoing ImmuneRACE study (first 160 participants) and from roughly 1,300 subjects provided by 6 global collaborators. The sample metadata nearly always contained a de-identified subject ID, COVID-19 status, age in years and sex. Where available, HLA class I and class II types were taken from metadata supplied by the sample provider and were not determined by assay-based typing.

Collaborating institutions collected whole blood in K2EDTA tubes following their own protocols. Collaborator samples were shipped for TCRbeta analysis as frozen whole blood, isolated PBMCs, or DNA extracted from either sample type. TCRbeta CDR3 regions were amplified from genomic DNA using the immunoSEQ Assay, a bias-controlled multiplex PCR. As for the authors' bioinformatics: Within the assay, amplification of reference gene primers was used to estimate how many nucleated cells each sample contained. To quantify the absolute abundance of each unique TCRbeta CDR3 rearrangement, sequence reads were collapsed and filtered. For each sample, productive Simpson clonality was calculated as the square root of Simpson's diversity index across productive rearrangements. Entries here come from immuneACCESS through TCRdb and include only in-frame sequences with V and J called. Some clones fail to appear in such tables; in the studies checked, an unresolved V gene covers under half of the shortfall, and the cause of the remainder is unknown. V, J and clone size are taken as reported in that table, and D and trimming were inferred from the DNA itself. The sample table contains about 58,000 clones; only one count was recorded for about four fifths of them. Of the sample, 4% to 6% falls within the top ten clones.

V gives up 6 bases and J gives up 2 bases, and the segment between their germline ends measures 11 bases. The germline V gene encodes CDR1 SNHLY and CDR2 FYNNEI. Reading from cysteine to phenylalanine, the CDR3 counts 13 amino acids. The retained sequence is limited to the CDR3, 39 bases, with the frame set at the first base. On the study overall, not on this receptor specifically: The quantity of clinical and demographic metadata differed by source and by participant and was supplied without curation.

Notes on this clone: The specificity of this receptor is unknown. Base-call qualities are not available, and no considerably larger clone is one nucleotide away.

This receptor was taken from a human donor in a cohort sampled during active COVID-19. The sequence links TRBV2 to TRBJ2-7; possibly the D gene is TRBD1, per 5 matching bases. Sequenced sample: peripheral blood. In nucleotides, the sequence is TGTGCCAGCAGCTGGGGCGGAACCTACGAGCAGTACTTC. It encodes CASSWGGTYEQYF.